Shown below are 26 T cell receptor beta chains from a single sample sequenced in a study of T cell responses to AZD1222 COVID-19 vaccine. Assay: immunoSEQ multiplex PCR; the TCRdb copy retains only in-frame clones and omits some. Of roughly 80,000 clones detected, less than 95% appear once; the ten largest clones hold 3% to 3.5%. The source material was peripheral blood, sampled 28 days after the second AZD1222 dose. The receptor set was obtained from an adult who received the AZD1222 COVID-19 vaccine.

CDR3 nucleotides: TGCAGCGTAGACCGACGGATGGCGAACACTGAAGCTTTCTTT. Translating gives CSVDRRMANTEAFF. The chain joins TRBV29-1 to TRBJ1-1; D call uncertain. The V and J ends lost 6 bases and 1 base respectively, with 15 bases between them. This CDR3 comprises 14 residues. Germline V gene lookup returns CDR1 SQVTM and CDR2 ANQGSEA.

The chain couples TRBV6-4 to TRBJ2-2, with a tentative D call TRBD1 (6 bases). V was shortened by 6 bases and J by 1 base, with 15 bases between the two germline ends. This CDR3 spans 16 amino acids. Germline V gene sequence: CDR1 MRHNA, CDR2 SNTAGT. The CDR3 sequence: CASRPYPGQNTGELFF. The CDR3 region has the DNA TGTGCCAGCAGACCCTACCCGGGACAGAACACCGGGGAGCTGTTTTTT.

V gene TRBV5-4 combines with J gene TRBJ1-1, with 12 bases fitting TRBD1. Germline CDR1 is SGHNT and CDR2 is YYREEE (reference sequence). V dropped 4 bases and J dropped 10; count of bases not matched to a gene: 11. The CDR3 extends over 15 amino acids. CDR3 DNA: TGTGCCAGCAGCCCGGGGGGGACAGGGGGCTGGGTAGCTTTCTTT. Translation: CASSPGGTGGWVAFF.

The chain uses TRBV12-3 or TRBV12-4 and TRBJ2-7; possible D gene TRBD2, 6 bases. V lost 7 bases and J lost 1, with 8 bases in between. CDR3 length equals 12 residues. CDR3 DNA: TGTGCCAGCACCAGCGGGTCCTACGAGCAGTACTTC. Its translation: CASTSGSYEQYF.

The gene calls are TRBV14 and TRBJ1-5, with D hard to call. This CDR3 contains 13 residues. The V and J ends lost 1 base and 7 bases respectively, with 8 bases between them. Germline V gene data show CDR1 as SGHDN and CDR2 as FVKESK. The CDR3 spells CASSQGNWQPQHF. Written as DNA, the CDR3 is TGTGCCAGCAGCCAAGGGAATTGGCAGCCCCAGCATTTT.

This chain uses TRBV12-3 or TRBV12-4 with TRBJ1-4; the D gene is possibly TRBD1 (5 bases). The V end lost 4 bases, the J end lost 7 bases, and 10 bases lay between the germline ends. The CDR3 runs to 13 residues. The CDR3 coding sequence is TGTGCCAGCAGTTGGGGGGAAGGTGAAAAACTGTTTTTT. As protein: CASSWGEGEKLFF.

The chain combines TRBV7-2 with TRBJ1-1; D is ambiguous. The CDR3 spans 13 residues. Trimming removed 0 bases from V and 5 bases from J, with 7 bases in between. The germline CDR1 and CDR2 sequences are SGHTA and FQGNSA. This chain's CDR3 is CASSLARETEAFF. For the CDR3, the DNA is TGTGCCAGCAGCTTAGCCCGGGAAACTGAAGCTTTCTTT.

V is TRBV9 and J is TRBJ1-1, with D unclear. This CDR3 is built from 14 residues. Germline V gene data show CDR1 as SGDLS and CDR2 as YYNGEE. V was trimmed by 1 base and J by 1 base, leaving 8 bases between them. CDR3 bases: TGTGCCAGCAGCGTAACCCCCTCGAACACTGAAGCTTTCTTT. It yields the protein CASSVTPSNTEAFF. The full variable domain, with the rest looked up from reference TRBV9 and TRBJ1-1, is DSGVTQTPKHLITATGQRVTLRCSPRSGDLSVYWYQQSLDQGLQFLIQYYNGEERAKGNILERFSAQQFPDLHSELNLSSLELGDSALYFCASSVTPSNTEAFFGQGTRLTVV.

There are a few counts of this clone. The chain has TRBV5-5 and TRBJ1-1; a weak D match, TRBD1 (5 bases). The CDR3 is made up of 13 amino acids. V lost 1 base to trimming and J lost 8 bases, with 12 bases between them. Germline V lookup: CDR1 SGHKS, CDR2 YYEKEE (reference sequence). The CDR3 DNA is TGTGCCAGCAGCTTGTTACCGCGGGGCGAAGCTTTCTTT. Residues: CASSLLPRGEAFF.

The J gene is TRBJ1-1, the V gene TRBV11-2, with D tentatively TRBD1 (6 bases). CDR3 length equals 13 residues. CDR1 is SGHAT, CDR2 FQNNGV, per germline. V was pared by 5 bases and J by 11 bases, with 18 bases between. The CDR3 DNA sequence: TGTGCCAGCAGCCTCGACCTACAGGGCAGGGCTTTCTTT. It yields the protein CASSLDLQGRAFF.

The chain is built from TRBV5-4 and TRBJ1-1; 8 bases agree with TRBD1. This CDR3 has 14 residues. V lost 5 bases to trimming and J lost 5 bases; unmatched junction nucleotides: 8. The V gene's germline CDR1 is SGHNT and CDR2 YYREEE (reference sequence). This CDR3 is CASSFQGARTEAFF. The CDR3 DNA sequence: TGTGCCAGCAGTTTCCAGGGGGCGAGGACTGAAGCTTTCTTT.

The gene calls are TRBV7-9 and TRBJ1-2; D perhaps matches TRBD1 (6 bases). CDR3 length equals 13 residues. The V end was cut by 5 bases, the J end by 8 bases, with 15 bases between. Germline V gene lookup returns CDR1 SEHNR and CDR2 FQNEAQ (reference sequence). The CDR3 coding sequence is TGTGCCAGCAGCCAGGGACATGGGACCGGCTACACCTTC. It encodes CASSQGHGTGYTF.

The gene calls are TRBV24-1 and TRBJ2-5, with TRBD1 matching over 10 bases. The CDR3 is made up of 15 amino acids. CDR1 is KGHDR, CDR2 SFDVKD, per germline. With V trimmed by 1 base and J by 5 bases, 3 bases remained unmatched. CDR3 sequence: CATSDLQDRGETQYF. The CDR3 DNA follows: TGTGCCACCAGTGATTTACAGGACAGGGGGGAGACCCAGTACTTC.

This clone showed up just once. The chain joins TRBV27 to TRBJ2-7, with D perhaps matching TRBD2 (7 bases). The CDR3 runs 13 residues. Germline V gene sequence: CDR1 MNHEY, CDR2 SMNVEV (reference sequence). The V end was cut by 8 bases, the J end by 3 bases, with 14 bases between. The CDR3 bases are TGTGCCAGCGGGGGGGGCGGTCGCTACGAGCAGTACTTC. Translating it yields CASGGGGRYEQYF.

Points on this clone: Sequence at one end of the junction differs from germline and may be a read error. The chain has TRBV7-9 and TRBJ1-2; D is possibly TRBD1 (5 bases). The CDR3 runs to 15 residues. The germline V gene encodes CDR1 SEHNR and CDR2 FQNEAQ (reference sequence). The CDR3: CASSSTGRRGYDYTF. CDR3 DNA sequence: TGTGCCAGCAGCTCGACGGGGCGGAGGGGTTATGACTACACCTTC.

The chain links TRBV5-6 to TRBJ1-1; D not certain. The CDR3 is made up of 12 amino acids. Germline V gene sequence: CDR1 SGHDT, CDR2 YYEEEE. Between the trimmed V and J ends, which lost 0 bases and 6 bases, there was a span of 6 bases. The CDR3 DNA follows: TGTGCCAGCAGCTTGGGACCGGCTGAAGCTTTCTTT. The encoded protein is CASSLGPAEAFF. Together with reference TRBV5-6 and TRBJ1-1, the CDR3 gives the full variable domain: DAGVTQSPTHLIKTRGQQVTLRCSPKSGHDTVSWYQQALGQGPQFIFQYYEEEERQRGNFPDRFSGHQFPNYSSELNVNALLLGDSALYLCASSLGPAEAFFGQGTRLTVV.

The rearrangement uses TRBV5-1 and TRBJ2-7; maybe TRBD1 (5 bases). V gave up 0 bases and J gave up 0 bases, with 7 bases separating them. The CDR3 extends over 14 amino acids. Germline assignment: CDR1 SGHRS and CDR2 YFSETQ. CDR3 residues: CASSLAQGSYEQYF. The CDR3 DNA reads TGCGCCAGCAGCTTGGCTCAGGGCTCCTACGAGCAGTACTTC.

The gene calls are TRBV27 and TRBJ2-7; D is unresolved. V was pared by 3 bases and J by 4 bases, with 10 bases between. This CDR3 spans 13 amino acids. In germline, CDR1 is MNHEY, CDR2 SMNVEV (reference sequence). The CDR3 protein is CASSFTETYEQYF. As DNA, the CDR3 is TGTGCCAGCAGTTTCACAGAGACTTACGAGCAGTACTTC.

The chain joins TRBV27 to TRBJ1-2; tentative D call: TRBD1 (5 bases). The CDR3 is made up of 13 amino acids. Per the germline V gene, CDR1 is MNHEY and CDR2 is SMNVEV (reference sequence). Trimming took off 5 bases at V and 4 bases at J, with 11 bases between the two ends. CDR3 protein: CASSPRDLYGYTF. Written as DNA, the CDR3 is TGTGCCAGCAGTCCCCGGGACCTCTATGGCTACACCTTC.

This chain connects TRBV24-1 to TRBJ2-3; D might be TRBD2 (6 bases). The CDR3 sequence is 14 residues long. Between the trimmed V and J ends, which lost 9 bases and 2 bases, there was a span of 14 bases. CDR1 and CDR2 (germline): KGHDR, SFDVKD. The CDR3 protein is CATSYGRPTDTQYF. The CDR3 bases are TGTGCCACCTCTTACGGGAGACCCACAGATACGCAGTATTTT.

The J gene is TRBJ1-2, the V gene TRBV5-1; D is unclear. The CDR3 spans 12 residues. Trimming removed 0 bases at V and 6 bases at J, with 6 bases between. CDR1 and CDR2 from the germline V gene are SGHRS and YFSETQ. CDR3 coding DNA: TGCGCCAGCAGCTTGGGGGTGGATGGCTACACCTTC. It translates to CASSLGVDGYTF. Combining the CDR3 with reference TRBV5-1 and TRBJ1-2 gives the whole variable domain KAGVTQTPRYLIKTRGQQVTLSCSPISGHRSVSWYQQTPGQGLQFLFEYFSETQRNKGNFPGRFSGRQFSNSRSEMNVSTLELGDSALYLCASSLGVDGYTFGSGTRLTVV.

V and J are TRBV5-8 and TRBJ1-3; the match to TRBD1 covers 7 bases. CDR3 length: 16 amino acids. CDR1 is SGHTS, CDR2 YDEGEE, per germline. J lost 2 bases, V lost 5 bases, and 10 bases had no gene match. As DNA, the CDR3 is TGTGCCAGCAGTTCGGGACAGCTTCTTACTGGAAACACCATATATTTT. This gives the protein CASSSGQLLTGNTIYF.

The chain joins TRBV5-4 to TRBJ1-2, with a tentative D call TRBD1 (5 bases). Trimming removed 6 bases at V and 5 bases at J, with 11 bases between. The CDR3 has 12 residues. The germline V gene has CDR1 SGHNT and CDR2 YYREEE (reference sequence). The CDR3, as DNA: TGTGCCAGCACCCCGGGGGGTTATGGCTACACCTTC. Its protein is CASTPGGYGYTF.

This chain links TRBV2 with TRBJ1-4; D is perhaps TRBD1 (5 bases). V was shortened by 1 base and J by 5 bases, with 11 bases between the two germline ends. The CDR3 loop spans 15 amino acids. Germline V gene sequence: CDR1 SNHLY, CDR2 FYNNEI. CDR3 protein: CASSEGGGSNEKLFF. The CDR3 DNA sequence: TGTGCCAGCAGTGAAGGTGGGGGGTCCAATGAAAAACTGTTTTTT.

The CDR3 DNA is TGTGCCAGCAGCTTTACGGTCCCATTTGAAGGGGAGCAGTACTTC. Its translation: CASSFTVPFEGEQYF. V is TRBV11-2 and J is TRBJ2-7; D remains unclear. The CDR3 runs 15 residues. CDR1 is SGHAT and CDR2 is FQNNGV in the germline V gene. Deletions cut 3 bases from V and 7 bases from J, with 19 bases between.

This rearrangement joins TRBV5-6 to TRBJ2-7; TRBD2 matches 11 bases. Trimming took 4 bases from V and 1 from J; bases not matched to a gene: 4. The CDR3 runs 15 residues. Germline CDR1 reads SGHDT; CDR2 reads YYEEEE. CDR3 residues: CASSPTSGGSYEQYF. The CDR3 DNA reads TGTGCCAGCAGCCCCACTAGCGGGGGATCCTACGAGCAGTACTTC.